Listed below are T cell receptor beta chains from one sample, sequenced in a study of graft-versus-host responses after intestinal transplantation. Which antigens these TCRs recognize remains unknown. Using immunoSEQ multiplex PCR, the repertoire was profiled, and TCRdb retains in-frame clones only, with some absent. Of some 90,000 clones listed, over 80% are singletons. The material was unstimulated CD8+ T cells sorted from spleen or lymph node cells, obtained before intestinal transplant. Every receptor here comes from a human donor who received an intestinal transplant. CDR3s leave out the opening cysteine and the closing phenylalanine or tryptophan.

CDR3 protein: ASSYYRVGYGYT
J gene: TRBJ1-2
V gene: TRBV7-2

CDR3 protein: ASSQEGLAGGHERQETQY
J gene: TRBJ2-5
V gene: TRBV4-2

CDR3 protein: ASSPNQETQY
J gene: TRBJ2-5
V gene: TRBV6-5

CDR3 protein: ASSRILATKAEQY
J gene: TRBJ2-7
V gene: TRBV4-1

CDR3 protein: ASSATGTFNYEQY
J gene: TRBJ2-7
V gene: TRBV9

CDR3 protein: ASSWDTNTEAF
J gene: TRBJ1-1
V gene: TRBV13

CDR3 protein: ASSELLDRVPRNEQY
J gene: TRBJ2-7
V gene: TRBV10-2

CDR3 protein: ASSVYGGGYNEQF
J gene: TRBJ2-1
V gene: TRBV6-4

CDR3 protein: ASSADRGGGNIQY
J gene: TRBJ2-4
V gene: TRBV6-5

CDR3 protein: AAGQGGDGYT
J gene: TRBJ1-2
V gene: TRBV7-9

CDR3 protein: ASSLIRGIRVYGYT
J gene: TRBJ1-2
V gene: TRBV11-2

CDR3 protein: ASSDRDSYEQY
J gene: TRBJ2-7
V gene: TRBV6-1

CDR3 protein: ASSLSRGDSGANVLT
J gene: TRBJ2-6
V gene: TRBV11-2

CDR3 protein: ASSLATGSYSSYNEQF
J gene: TRBJ2-1
V gene: TRBV7-6

CDR3 protein: ASSYPVGGPDQPQH
J gene: TRBJ1-5
V gene: TRBV19